Presented here are 13 T cell receptor beta chains from one specimen sequenced in a study of blood T cell repertoires in COVID-19. Profiled with immunoSEQ multiplex PCR; TCRdb holds only in-frame clones, not every one. The sample contains some 240,000 clones, approximately 88% of which appear only once. Sequenced material: PBMCs or T cells enriched from blood (not recorded which). The receptors originated from a woman between 35 and 50 years old who had been exposed to COVID-19.

This chain connects TRBV7-3 to TRBJ2-1; 7 bases are a match to TRBD2. With V trimmed by 2 bases and J by 1 base, 5 bases remained unmatched. Germline assignment: CDR1 SGHTA and CDR2 FQGTGA. The CDR3 spans 16 residues. This CDR3 reads CASSLWPAGSYNEQFF. For the CDR3, the DNA is TGTGCCAGCAGCTTATGGCCAGCGGGGTCCTACAATGAGCAGTTCTTC. The full variable domain, rest sourced from reference TRBV7-3 and TRBJ2-1, is GAGVSQTPSNKVTEKGKYVELRCDPISGHTALYWYRQSLGQGPEFLIYFQGTGAADDSGLPNDRFFAVRPEGSVSTLKIQRTERGDSAVYLCASSLWPAGSYNEQFFGPGTRLTVL.

The gene calls are TRBV6-5 and TRBJ2-3; D uncertain. The CDR3 runs 14 residues. Germline lookup yields CDR1 MNHEY and CDR2 SVGAGI. The ends were cut back, 5 bases at V and 1 base at J, with 10 bases in the middle. CDR3 protein: CASSLGYGTDTQYF. CDR3 bases: TGTGCCAGCAGTCTGGGCTACGGCACAGATACGCAGTATTTT.

In regard to this clone: The junction and the germline gene differ at one end; a read error may be behind it. The rearrangement joins TRBV5-1 to TRBJ1-1, with TRBD1 identical over 10 bases. This CDR3 has 13 amino acids. Germline V gene data show CDR1 as SGHRS and CDR2 as YFSETQ. DNA for the CDR3: TGTGCCAGCAAAGGACAGGGGGACACTGAAGCTTTCTTT. Protein sequence: CASKGQGDTEAFF. Using reference TRBV5-1 and TRBJ1-1 for the parts outside the CDR3, the full variable domain is KAGVTQTPRYLIKTRGQQVTLSCSPISGHRSVSWYQQTPGQGLQFLFEYFSETQRNKGNFPGRFSGRQFSNSRSEMNVSTLELGDSALYLCASKGQGDTEAFFGQGTRLTVV.

The chain uses TRBV2 and TRBJ2-4, with 7 nucleotides matching TRBD1. Germline-derived CDR1 and CDR2 are SNHLY and FYNNEI. This CDR3 has 17 residues. J was trimmed by 1 base and V by 6 bases; bases with no gene match: 12. The CDR3 sequence is CASSRPTGSMAKNIQYF. The CDR3 region has the DNA TGTGCCAGCAGCCGCCCGACAGGGAGTATGGCCAAAAACATTCAGTACTTC.

The chain is built from TRBV5-6 and TRBJ2-5, with a tentative D call TRBD2 (5 bases). The CDR3 spans 13 residues. Trimming left V 3 bases short and J 7 bases short, with 13 bases between. Germline-derived CDR1 and CDR2 are SGHDT and YYEEEE. CDR3 nucleotides: TGTGCCAGCAGCTCCGAGCGAGGAGGGACCCAGTACTTC. It encodes CASSSERGGTQYF.

The gene calls are TRBV28 and TRBJ2-7; 7 bases line up with TRBD1. J was trimmed by 3 bases and V by 6 bases; bases with no gene match: 8. Germline V gives CDR1 MDHEN, CDR2 SYDVKM. The CDR3 totals 14 residues. The CDR3 bases are TGTGCCAGCAGAATAGGGACAGCAGGCTACGAGCAGTACTTC. Protein: CASRIGTAGYEQYF.

The V call is TRBV27, the J call TRBJ2-5; D not resolved. CDR1 MNHEY and CDR2 SMNVEV come from the germline V gene (reference sequence). The CDR3 contains 11 residues. The ends were cut back, 5 bases at V and 2 bases at J, with 3 bases in the middle. CDR3 DNA sequence: TGTGCCAGCAGTCCTCAAGAGACCCAGTACTTC. The encoded protein is CASSPQETQYF.

J is TRBJ1-6 and V is TRBV7-9, with D unresolved. Deletions cut 5 bases from V and 9 bases from J, with 8 bases between. The CDR3 loop spans 12 amino acids. Germline CDR1 reads SEHNR; CDR2 reads FQNEAQ (reference sequence). CDR3 residues: CASSPSSSPLHF. CDR3 nucleotide sequence: TGTGCCAGCAGCCCCTCGAGTTCACCCCTCCACTTT. The whole variable domain, remainder taken from reference TRBV7-9 and TRBJ1-6, is DTGVSQNPRHKITKRGQNVTFRCDPISEHNRLYWYRQTLGQGPEFLTYFQNEAQLEKSRLLSDRFSAERPKGSFSTLEIQRTEQGDSAMYLCASSPSSSPLHFGNGTRLTVT.

V usage is TRBV4-1 and J usage is TRBJ1-5, with 8 bases fitting TRBD1. CDR1 is MGHRA and CDR2 is YSYEKL in the germline V gene. This CDR3 contains 16 residues. Trimming at V came to 4 bases and at J to 6 bases, leaving 11 bases not matched to a gene. CDR3 in amino acids: CASSPTGQGEAQPQHF. The CDR3 nucleotides are TGCGCCAGCAGCCCAACTGGACAGGGAGAGGCTCAGCCCCAGCATTTT.

This clone was seen just once. The chain recombines TRBV4-2 with TRBJ2-7; 8 bases fit TRBD1. Germline trimming cut 1 base from V and 2 bases from J; bases unmatched to any gene: 7. The CDR3 has 16 residues. The germline V gene encodes CDR1 LGHNA and CDR2 YNFKEQ. The chain's CDR3 is CASSQAAGQGAYEQYF. CDR3 nucleotides: TGTGCCAGCAGCCAAGCCGCCGGACAGGGTGCCTACGAGCAGTACTTC.

The chain employs TRBV7-9 and TRBJ2-3, with 8 positions matching TRBD2. CDR1 is SEHNR, CDR2 FQNEAQ, per germline (reference sequence). The junction had 0 bases not matched to a gene; V was cut back by 7 bases and J by 0 bases. The CDR3 contains 13 residues. The CDR3 here is CASTSGSTDTQYF. The CDR3 region has the DNA TGTGCCAGCACTAGCGGGAGCACAGATACGCAGTATTTT.

This clone was counted between two and nine times. Other DNA sequences in the same sample also yield this CDR3. The chain uses TRBV19 and TRBJ1-5, with TRBD1 as a possible D gene (5 bases). Germline CDR1 is LNHDA and CDR2 is SQIVND (reference sequence). V lost 7 bases and J 2 bases, leaving 12 bases between the germline ends. This CDR3 is 14 amino acids long. CDR3 in amino acids: CASNRGEGNQPQHF. DNA of the CDR3: TGTGCCAGTAATAGAGGGGAGGGCAATCAGCCCCAGCATTTT.

This clone was picked up one time. The chain employs TRBV11-3 and TRBJ1-1, with no clear D. V shed 0 bases and J shed 4 bases, with 12 bases lying between them. The CDR3 consists of 15 residues. Germline V gives CDR1 SGHNT, CDR2 YENEEA. The DNA of the CDR3 is TGTGCCAGCAGCTTAGATGACACCTTCACCACTGAAGCTTTCTTT. Protein sequence: CASSLDDTFTTEAFF.